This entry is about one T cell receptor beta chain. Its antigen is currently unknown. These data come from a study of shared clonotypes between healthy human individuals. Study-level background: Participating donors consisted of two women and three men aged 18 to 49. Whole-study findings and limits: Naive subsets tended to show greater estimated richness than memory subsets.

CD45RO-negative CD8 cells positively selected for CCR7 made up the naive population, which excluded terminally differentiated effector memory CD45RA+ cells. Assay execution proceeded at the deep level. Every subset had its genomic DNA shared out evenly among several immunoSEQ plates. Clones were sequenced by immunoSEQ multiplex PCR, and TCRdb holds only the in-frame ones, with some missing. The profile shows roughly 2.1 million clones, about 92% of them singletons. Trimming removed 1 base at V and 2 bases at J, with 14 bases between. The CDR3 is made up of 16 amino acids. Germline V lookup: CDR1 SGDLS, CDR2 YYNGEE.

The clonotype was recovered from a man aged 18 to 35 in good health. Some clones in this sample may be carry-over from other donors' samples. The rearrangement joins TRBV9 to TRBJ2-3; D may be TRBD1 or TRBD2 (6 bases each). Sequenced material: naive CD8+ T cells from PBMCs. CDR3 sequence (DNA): TGTGCCAGCAGCGTAACGGGGGCCGTTCTCACAGATACGCAGTATTTT. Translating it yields CASSVTGAVLTDTQYF.